This TCR beta chain comes out of a study of blood T cells in healthy people across ages. Study as a whole: Template switching caught about one barcoded beta molecule for each two T cells. General study results and limits: The long-lived group displayed more naive CD4+ cells, plus higher diversity, than the aged donors did. Per million T cells, TCR beta diversity dropped about linearly as age rose.

Germline CDR1 is LGHDT and CDR2 is YNNKEL (reference sequence). V lost 5 bases and J lost 2, with 13 bases in between. The length of the CDR3 is 14 residues. Combining a sample-barcoded 5' primer with a J-beta primer mix, a second PCR ran for about 6 to 12 cycles. TCRdb reprocessed the 5' RACE reads via MiXCR and lists one record per CDR3 protein. The sample lists around 870,000 distinct CDR3 sequences, around 28% occurring once. Remarks on this clonotype: Its antigen is unknown.

The V and J genes are TRBV3-1 and TRBJ2-7; no clear D. The sample was blood. The sequence was obtained from a woman older than 75 in good health. In nucleotides, the CDR3 is TGTGCCAGCAGCATTGGGGTCAGGCCCTACGAGCAGTACTTC. Protein: CASSIGVRPYEQYF.